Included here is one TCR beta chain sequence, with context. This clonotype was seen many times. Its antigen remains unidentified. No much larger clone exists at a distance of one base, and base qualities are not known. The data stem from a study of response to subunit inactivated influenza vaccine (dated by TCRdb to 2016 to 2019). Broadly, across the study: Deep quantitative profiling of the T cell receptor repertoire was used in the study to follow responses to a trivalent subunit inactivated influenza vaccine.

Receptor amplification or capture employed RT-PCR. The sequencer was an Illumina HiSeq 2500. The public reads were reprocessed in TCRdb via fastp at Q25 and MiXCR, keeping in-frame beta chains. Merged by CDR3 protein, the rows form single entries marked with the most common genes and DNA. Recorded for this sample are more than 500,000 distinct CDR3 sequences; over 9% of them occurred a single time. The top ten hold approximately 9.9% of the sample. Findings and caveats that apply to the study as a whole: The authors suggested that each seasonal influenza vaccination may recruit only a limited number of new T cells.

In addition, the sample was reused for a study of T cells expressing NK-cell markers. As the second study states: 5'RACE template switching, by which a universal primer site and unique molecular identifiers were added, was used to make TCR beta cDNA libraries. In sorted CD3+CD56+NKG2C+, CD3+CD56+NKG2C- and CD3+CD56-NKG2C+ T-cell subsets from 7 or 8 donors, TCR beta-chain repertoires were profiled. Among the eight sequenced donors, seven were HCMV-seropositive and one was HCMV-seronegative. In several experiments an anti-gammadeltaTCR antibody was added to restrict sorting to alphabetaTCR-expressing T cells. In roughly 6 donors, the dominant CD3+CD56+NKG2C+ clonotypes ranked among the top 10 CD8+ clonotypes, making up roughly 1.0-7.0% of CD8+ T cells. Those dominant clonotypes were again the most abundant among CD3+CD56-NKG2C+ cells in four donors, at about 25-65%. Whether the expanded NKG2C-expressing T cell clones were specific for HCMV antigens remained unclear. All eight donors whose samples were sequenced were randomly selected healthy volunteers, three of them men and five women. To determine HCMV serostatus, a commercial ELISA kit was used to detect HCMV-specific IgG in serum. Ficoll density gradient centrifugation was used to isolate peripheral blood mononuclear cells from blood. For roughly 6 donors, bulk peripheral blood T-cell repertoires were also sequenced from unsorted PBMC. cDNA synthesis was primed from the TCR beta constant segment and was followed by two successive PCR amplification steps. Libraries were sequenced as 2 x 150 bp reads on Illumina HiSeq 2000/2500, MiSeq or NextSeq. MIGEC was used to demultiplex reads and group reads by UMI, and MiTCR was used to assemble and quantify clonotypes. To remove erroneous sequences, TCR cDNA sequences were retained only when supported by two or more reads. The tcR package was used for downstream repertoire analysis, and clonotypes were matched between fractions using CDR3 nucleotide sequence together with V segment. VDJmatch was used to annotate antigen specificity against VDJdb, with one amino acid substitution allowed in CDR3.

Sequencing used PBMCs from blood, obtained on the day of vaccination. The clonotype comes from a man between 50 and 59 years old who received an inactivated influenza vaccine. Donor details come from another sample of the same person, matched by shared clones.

CDR3 protein: CASSPAGVAGRYNEQFF. In nucleotides, the sequence is TGTGCCAGCAGCCCAGCTGGGGTAGCGGGGCGCTACAATGAGCAGTTCTTC. The V and J genes are TRBV7-9 and TRBJ2-1; TRBD2 aligns with 8 central bases. CDR1 and CDR2 (SEHNR, FQNEAQ) derive from the germline V gene (reference sequence). Taken from cysteine to phenylalanine, the CDR3 has 17 residues. The only DNA kept is the CDR3, 51 bases in frame from the first base. V ends up 5 bases short and J 3 bases short, with an unmatched junction base count of 12.